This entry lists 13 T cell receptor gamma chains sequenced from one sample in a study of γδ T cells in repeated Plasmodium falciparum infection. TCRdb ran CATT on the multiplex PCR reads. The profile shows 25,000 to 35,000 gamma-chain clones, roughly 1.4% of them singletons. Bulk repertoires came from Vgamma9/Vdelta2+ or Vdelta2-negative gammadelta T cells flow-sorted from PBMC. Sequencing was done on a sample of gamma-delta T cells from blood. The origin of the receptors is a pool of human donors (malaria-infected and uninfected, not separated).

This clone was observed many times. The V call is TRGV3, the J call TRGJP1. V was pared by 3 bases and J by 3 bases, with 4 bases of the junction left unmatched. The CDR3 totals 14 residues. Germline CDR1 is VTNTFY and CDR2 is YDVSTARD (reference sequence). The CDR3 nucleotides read TGTGCCACCTGGGACTGGGCCACTGGTTGGTTCAAGATATTT. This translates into CATWDWATGWFKIF.

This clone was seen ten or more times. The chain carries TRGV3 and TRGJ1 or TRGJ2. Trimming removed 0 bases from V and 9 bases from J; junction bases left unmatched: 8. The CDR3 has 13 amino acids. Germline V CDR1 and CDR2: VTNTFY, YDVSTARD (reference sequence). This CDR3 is CATWDRLHGKKLF. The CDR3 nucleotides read TGTGCCACCTGGGACAGGCTCCATGGTAAGAAACTCTTT.

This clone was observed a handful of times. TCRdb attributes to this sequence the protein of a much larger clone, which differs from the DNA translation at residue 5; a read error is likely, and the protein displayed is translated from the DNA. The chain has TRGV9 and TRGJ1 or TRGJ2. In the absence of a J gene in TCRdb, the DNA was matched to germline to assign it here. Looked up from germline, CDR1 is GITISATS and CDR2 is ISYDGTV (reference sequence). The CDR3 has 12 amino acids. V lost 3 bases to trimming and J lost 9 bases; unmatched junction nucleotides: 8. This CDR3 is CALWEPKLKKLF. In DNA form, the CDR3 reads TGTGCCTTGTGGGAGCCTAAACTTAAGAAACTCTTT.

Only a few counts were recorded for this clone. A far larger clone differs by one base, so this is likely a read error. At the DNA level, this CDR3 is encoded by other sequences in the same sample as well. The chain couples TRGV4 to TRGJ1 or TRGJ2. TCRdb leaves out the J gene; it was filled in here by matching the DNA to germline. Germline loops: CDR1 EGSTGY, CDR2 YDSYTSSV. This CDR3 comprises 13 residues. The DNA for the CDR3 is TGTGCTACCTGGGATGTCCCCCATTATAAGAAACTCTTT. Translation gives CATWDVPHYKKLF.

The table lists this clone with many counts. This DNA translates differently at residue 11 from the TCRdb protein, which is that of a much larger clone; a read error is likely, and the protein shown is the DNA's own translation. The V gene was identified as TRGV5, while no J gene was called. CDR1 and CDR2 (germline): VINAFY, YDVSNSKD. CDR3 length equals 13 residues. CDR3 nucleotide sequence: TGTGCCACCTGGGACAGGTGTTGTTATAAGAGACTCTTT. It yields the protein CATWDRCCYKRLF.

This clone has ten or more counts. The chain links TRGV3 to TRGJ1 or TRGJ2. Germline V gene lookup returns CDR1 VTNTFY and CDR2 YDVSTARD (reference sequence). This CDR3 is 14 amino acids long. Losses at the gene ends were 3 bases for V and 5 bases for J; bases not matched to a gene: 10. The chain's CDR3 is CATWDSLRDYKKLF. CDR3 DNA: TGTGCCACCTGGGACTCGCTTCGGGATTATAAGAAACTCTTT.

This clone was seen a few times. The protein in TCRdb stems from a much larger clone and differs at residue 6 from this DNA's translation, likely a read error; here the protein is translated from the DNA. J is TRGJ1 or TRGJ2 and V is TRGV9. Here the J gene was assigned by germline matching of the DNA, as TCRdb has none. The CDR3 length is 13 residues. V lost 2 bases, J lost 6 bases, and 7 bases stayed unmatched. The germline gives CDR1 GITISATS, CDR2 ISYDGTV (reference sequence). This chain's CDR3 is CALWEAPSYKKLF. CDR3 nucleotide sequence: TGTGCCTTGTGGGAGGCGCCGAGTTATAAGAAACTCTTT.

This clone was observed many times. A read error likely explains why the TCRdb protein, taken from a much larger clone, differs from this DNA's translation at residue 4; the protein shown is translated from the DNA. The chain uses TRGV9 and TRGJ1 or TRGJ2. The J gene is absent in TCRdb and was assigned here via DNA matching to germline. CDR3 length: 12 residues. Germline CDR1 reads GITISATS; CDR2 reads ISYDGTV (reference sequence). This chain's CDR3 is CALRESFYKKLF. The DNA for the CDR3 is TGTGCCTTGCGGGAGAGTTTTTATAAGAAACTCTTT.

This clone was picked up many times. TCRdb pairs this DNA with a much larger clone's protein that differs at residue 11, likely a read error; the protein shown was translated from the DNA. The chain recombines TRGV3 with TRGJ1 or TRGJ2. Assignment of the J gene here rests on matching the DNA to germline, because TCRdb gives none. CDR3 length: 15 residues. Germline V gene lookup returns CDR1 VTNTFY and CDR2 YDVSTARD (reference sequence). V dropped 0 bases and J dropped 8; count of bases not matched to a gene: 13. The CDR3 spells CATWDRPSVSHKKLF. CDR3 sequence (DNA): TGTGCCACCTGGGACAGGCCATCTGTCTCCCATAAGAAACTCTTT.

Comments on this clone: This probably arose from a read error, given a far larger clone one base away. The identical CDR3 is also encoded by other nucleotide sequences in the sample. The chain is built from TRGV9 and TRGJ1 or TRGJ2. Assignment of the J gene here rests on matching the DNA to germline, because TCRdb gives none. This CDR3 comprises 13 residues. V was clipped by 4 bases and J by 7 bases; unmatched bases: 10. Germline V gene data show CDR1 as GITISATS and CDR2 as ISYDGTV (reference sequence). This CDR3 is CALWDFSYYKKLF. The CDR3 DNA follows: TGTGCCTTGTGGGATTTCTCGTACTATAAGAAACTCTTT.

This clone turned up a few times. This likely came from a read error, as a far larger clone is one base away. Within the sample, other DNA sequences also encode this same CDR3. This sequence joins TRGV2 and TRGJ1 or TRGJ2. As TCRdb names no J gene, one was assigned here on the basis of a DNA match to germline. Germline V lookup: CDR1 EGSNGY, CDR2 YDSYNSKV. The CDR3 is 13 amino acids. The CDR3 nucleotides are TGTGCTACCTGGGACGGTCCCCGGTATAAGAAACTCTTT. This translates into CATWDGPRYKKLF.

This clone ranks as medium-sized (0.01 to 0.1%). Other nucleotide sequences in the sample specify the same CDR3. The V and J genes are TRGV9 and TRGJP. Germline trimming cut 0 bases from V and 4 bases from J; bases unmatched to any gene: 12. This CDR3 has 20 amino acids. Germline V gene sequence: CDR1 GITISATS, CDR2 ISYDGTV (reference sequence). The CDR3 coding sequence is TGTGCCTTGTGGGAGGTGCGAATCCCCACCCAAGAGTTGGGCAAAAAAATCAAGGTATTT. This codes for CALWEVRIPTQELGKKIKVF.

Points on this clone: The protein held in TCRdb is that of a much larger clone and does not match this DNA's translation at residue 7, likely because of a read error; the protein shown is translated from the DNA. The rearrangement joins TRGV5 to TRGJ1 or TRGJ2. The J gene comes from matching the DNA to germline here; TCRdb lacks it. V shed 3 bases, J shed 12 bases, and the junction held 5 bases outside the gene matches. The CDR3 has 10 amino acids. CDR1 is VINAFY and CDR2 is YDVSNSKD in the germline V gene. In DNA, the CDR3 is TGTGCCACCTGGGACTTCCCGAAACTCTTT. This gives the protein CATWDFPKLF.